This T cell receptor beta chain stems from a study of PD-1 blockade in classical Hodgkin lymphoma. Study information: The study gave patients nivolumab 3 mg/kg intravenously every 2 weeks.

Concerning this clone itself: Its specificity is not known.

The method was immunoSEQ multiplex PCR; TCRdb's version includes in-frame clones alone and lacks a portion of them. The data hold some 13,000 clones, with around 83% observed a single time. In germline, CDR1 is MNHEY, CDR2 SMNVEV (reference sequence). The CDR3 loop spans 16 amino acids. The germline V and J ends were trimmed by 3 bases and 5 bases, with 14 bases remaining between them. Regarding the study as a whole: Patients who responded completely had about the same baseline diversity as newly diagnosed patients.

Indicated time point: cycle 4 day 1 (C4D1), after less than 7 weeks of nivolumab. Patients all relapsed after autologous stem cell transplantation, and there was variation in brentuximab vedotin exposure. The study purified CD4+ T cells from thawed PBMCs using magnetic negative selection. Patients showed best responses of complete response, partial response or progressive disease. Sample: CD4+ T cells from blood, taken before the fourth cycle of nivolumab. The rearrangement joins TRBV27 to TRBJ1-6; D not resolved. The sequence was obtained from a human donor with classical Hodgkin lymphoma. The chain's CDR3 is CASSFTSYRDNSPLHF. The CDR3 nucleotides read TGTGCCAGCAGTTTTACTAGTTATAGGGATAATTCACCCCTCCACTTT.